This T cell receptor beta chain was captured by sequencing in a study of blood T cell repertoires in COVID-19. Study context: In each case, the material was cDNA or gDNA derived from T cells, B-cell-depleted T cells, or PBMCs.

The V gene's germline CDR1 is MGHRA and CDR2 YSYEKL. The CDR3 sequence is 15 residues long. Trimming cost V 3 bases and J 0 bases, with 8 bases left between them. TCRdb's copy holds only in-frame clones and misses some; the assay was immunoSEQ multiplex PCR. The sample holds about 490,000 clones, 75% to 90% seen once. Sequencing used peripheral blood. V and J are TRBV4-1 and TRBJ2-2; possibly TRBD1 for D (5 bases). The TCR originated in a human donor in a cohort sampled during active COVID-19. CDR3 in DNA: TGCGCCAGCAGCCAGTTAGGGGCGAACACCGGGGAGCTGTTTTTT. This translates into CASSQLGANTGELFF.